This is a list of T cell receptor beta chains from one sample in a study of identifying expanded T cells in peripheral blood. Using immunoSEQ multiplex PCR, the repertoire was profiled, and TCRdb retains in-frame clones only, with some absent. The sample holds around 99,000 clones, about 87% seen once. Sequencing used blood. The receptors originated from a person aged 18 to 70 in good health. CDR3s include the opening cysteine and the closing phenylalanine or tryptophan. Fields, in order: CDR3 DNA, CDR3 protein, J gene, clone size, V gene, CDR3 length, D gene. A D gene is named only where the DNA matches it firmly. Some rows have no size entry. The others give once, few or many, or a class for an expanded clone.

CDR3 DNA: TGCGCCAGCACCACCGGACGGTCTGCAACTAATGAAAAACTGTTTTTT
CDR3 protein: CASTTGRSATNEKLFF
J gene: TRBJ1-4
clone size: -
V gene: TRBV5-1
CDR3 length: 16
D gene: -

CDR3 DNA: TGCGCCAGCAGCCAGTCGGGACTAGGCCGTGAGACCCAGTACTTC
CDR3 protein: CASSQSGLGRETQYF
J gene: TRBJ2-5
clone size: -
V gene: TRBV5-1
CDR3 length: 15
D gene: TRBD2

CDR3 DNA: TGTGCCATCAGTGAGTCAGGCCCTGGGGCCAACGTCCTGACTTTC
CDR3 protein: CAISESGPGANVLTF
J gene: TRBJ2-6
clone size: -
V gene: TRBV10-3
CDR3 length: 15
D gene: -

CDR3 DNA: TGTGCCAGCAGTCACGGGACTAGCGGCGAGCAGTACTTC
CDR3 protein: CASSHGTSGEQYF
J gene: TRBJ2-7
clone size: once
V gene: TRBV6-5
CDR3 length: 13
D gene: TRBD2

CDR3 DNA: TGTGCCAGCAGCTTGGAGCGCTACCCTGAGAGTGAGACCCAGTACTTC
CDR3 protein: CASSLERYPESETQYF
J gene: TRBJ2-5
clone size: -
V gene: TRBV5-4
CDR3 length: 16
D gene: -

CDR3 DNA: TGTGCCAGCAGGAGGACAGACCCTAATGAAAAACTGTTTTTT
CDR3 protein: CASRRTDPNEKLFF
J gene: TRBJ1-4
clone size: -
V gene: TRBV2
CDR3 length: 14
D gene: -

CDR3 DNA: TGTGCCAGCCGACAGACTTCCAATTCACCCCTCCACTTT
CDR3 protein: CASRQTSNSPLHF
J gene: TRBJ1-6
clone size: few
V gene: TRBV6-1
CDR3 length: 13
D gene: -

CDR3 DNA: TGTGCCAGCAGCTTCGAGTTCTCCGATACGCAGTATTTT
CDR3 protein: CASSFEFSDTQYF
J gene: TRBJ2-3
clone size: -
V gene: TRBV7-2
CDR3 length: 13
D gene: -

CDR3 DNA: TGTGCCAGCAGCTTAGCGCAGGGTTACTATGGCTACACCTTC
CDR3 protein: CASSLAQGYYGYTF
J gene: TRBJ1-2
clone size: once
V gene: TRBV7-9
CDR3 length: 14
D gene: -

CDR3 DNA: TGTGCCAGCAGTTTTTGGGTTCGCTCTGGAAACACCATATATTTT
CDR3 protein: CASSFWVRSGNTIYF
J gene: TRBJ1-3
clone size: -
V gene: TRBV28
CDR3 length: 15
D gene: -

CDR3 DNA: TGTGCCAGCAGCGTAGAGAGGGTCTCCATAGAGCAGTACTTC
CDR3 protein: CASSVERVSIEQYF
J gene: TRBJ2-7
clone size: -
V gene: TRBV9
CDR3 length: 14
D gene: -

CDR3 DNA: TGTGCCAGTAGTATAGGTGCAGGGATCACAGATACGCAGTATTTT
CDR3 protein: CASSIGAGITDTQYF
J gene: TRBJ2-3
clone size: -
V gene: TRBV19
CDR3 length: 15
D gene: -

CDR3 DNA: TGCGCCAGCAGCTTGGGTACAGGGACGGGAGCTGAAGCTTTCTTT
CDR3 protein: CASSLGTGTGAEAFF
J gene: TRBJ1-1
clone size: once
V gene: TRBV5-1
CDR3 length: 15
D gene: -

CDR3 DNA: TGTGCCAGCAGCTTAGCGCGAGGACAGGGGGCTGGTCAGCCCCAGCATTTT
CDR3 protein: CASSLARGQGAGQPQHF
J gene: TRBJ1-5
clone size: -
V gene: TRBV7-9
CDR3 length: 17
D gene: TRBD1

CDR3 DNA: TGTGCCAGCAGTTTAAACTGGGGGCACGGCTACACCTTC
CDR3 protein: CASSLNWGHGYTF
J gene: TRBJ1-2
clone size: -
V gene: TRBV27
CDR3 length: 13
D gene: -

CDR3 DNA: TGTGCCAGCACAAACCCGGGACAGGGTCATGGCTACACCTTC
CDR3 protein: CASTNPGQGHGYTF
J gene: TRBJ1-2
clone size: -
V gene: TRBV5-4
CDR3 length: 14
D gene: TRBD1

CDR3 DNA: TGTGCCAGCTCACCTCAGGGTACCACTGGAAACACCATATATTTT
CDR3 protein: CASSPQGTTGNTIYF
J gene: TRBJ1-3
clone size: -
V gene: TRBV18
CDR3 length: 15
D gene: -

CDR3 DNA: TGTGCCAGCAGCTTGGCCTACGGGGCCACGGGAAACACCATATATTTT
CDR3 protein: CASSLAYGATGNTIYF
J gene: TRBJ1-3
clone size: -
V gene: TRBV5-8
CDR3 length: 16
D gene: -

CDR3 DNA: TGTGCCAGCAGCTTAGGGACAGGGGGAAACAATGAGCAGTTCTTC
CDR3 protein: CASSLGTGGNNEQFF
J gene: TRBJ2-1
clone size: -
V gene: TRBV7-8
CDR3 length: 15
D gene: TRBD1

CDR3 DNA: TGCGCCAGCAGCTTGGCCATGGAAGGTGGCTACACCTTC
CDR3 protein: CASSLAMEGGYTF
J gene: TRBJ1-2
clone size: -
V gene: TRBV5-1
CDR3 length: 13
D gene: -

CDR3 DNA: TGTGCCAGCAGCTTACCTCGACAGGGGACCGAGCAGTACTTC
CDR3 protein: CASSLPRQGTEQYF
J gene: TRBJ2-7
clone size: once
V gene: TRBV5-5
CDR3 length: 14
D gene: TRBD1

CDR3 DNA: TGCGCCAGCAGCTTGGGAGACAGCGTTTACGAGCAGTACTTC
CDR3 protein: CASSLGDSVYEQYF
J gene: TRBJ2-7
clone size: -
V gene: TRBV5-1
CDR3 length: 14
D gene: -

CDR3 DNA: TGTGCCAGCAGTTACCACTCGACAGGGGCTAATGAAAAACTGTTTTTT
CDR3 protein: CASSYHSTGANEKLFF
J gene: TRBJ1-4
clone size: -
V gene: TRBV6-6
CDR3 length: 16
D gene: TRBD1

CDR3 DNA: TGCGCCAGCAGCAACAGGACAGGGAGGTTTTCGGGGGCCAACGTCCTGACTTTC
CDR3 protein: CASSNRTGRFSGANVLTF
J gene: TRBJ2-6
clone size: -
V gene: TRBV5-1
CDR3 length: 18
D gene: TRBD1

CDR3 DNA: TGTGCCAGCAGTTTCCCGGGACAGGGGTACGAGCAGTACTTC
CDR3 protein: CASSFPGQGYEQYF
J gene: TRBJ2-7
clone size: many
V gene: TRBV28
CDR3 length: 14
D gene: TRBD1

CDR3 DNA: TGCAGTGCTAGAGATAACCACGAGCAGTACTTC
CDR3 protein: CSARDNHEQYF
J gene: TRBJ2-7
clone size: -
V gene: TRBV20-1
CDR3 length: 11
D gene: -

CDR3 DNA: TGTGCCAGCTCACCATCGGGACAGAGGAAGGCTGAAGCTTTCTTT
CDR3 protein: CASSPSGQRKAEAFF
J gene: TRBJ1-1
clone size: -
V gene: TRBV18
CDR3 length: 15
D gene: TRBD1

CDR3 DNA: TGTGCCATCAGTGATTCGGAGACCCAGTACTTC
CDR3 protein: CAISDSETQYF
J gene: TRBJ2-5
clone size: once
V gene: TRBV10-3
CDR3 length: 11
D gene: -

CDR3 DNA: TGTGCCAGCAATTCGGCCACCGGGGAGCTGTTTTTT
CDR3 protein: CASNSATGELFF
J gene: TRBJ2-2
clone size: -
V gene: TRBV2
CDR3 length: 12
D gene: -

CDR3 DNA: TGTGCCAGCAGCCTAGCAGAAGAGACCCAGTACTTC
CDR3 protein: CASSLAEETQYF
J gene: TRBJ2-5
clone size: -
V gene: TRBV2
CDR3 length: 12
D gene: -

CDR3 DNA: TGTGCCAGCAGCTTAACGGGGGAGGGGCCCGAGCAGTACTTC
CDR3 protein: CASSLTGEGPEQYF
J gene: TRBJ2-7
clone size: -
V gene: TRBV7-3
CDR3 length: 14
D gene: TRBD2

CDR3 DNA: TGTGCCAGCACCACAGGGAGCGGCTACACCTTC
CDR3 protein: CASTTGSGYTF
J gene: TRBJ1-2
clone size: -
V gene: TRBV6-1
CDR3 length: 11
D gene: -

CDR3 DNA: TGTGCCAGCAGCTCGGGACAGTTCCATAGCACAGATACGCAGTATTTT
CDR3 protein: CASSSGQFHSTDTQYF
J gene: TRBJ2-3
clone size: -
V gene: TRBV7-3
CDR3 length: 16
D gene: TRBD1

CDR3 DNA: TGTGCCTGGAGTCGACAGGCTTCCTACGAGCAGTACTTC
CDR3 protein: CAWSRQASYEQYF
J gene: TRBJ2-7
clone size: -
V gene: TRBV30
CDR3 length: 13
D gene: -

CDR3 DNA: TGCGCCAGCAGCTTGCAACTAGCGGGAGGGTACAATGAGCAGTTCTTC
CDR3 protein: CASSLQLAGGYNEQFF
J gene: TRBJ2-1
clone size: -
V gene: TRBV5-1
CDR3 length: 16
D gene: TRBD2

CDR3 DNA: TGTGCCAGCAGCCAGGGGGGACTCCTTTCGGAGCAGTACTTC
CDR3 protein: CASSQGGLLSEQYF
J gene: TRBJ2-7
clone size: -
V gene: TRBV5-6
CDR3 length: 14
D gene: -

CDR3 DNA: TGTGCCTGGACGGCGGGGGAGACCCAGTACTTC
CDR3 protein: CAWTAGETQYF
J gene: TRBJ2-5
clone size: -
V gene: TRBV30
CDR3 length: 11
D gene: -

CDR3 DNA: TGTGCCAGCTCACCGGAGACAGCCTATTACGAGCAGTACTTC
CDR3 protein: CASSPETAYYEQYF
J gene: TRBJ2-7
clone size: -
V gene: TRBV18
CDR3 length: 14
D gene: -

CDR3 DNA: TGTGCCAGCAGCGTAGAGAGCTCTGGAAACACCATATATTTT
CDR3 protein: CASSVESSGNTIYF
J gene: TRBJ1-3
clone size: -
V gene: TRBV9
CDR3 length: 14
D gene: -

CDR3 DNA: TGTGCCAGCAGGCACAGGGGCGGTCCCTTTTCCTACGAGCAGTACTTC
CDR3 protein: CASRHRGGPFSYEQYF
J gene: TRBJ2-7
clone size: -
V gene: TRBV21-1
CDR3 length: 16
D gene: -

CDR3 DNA: TGCGCCAGCAGCCAGGCCTTCAGCGGGGGAACCGATACGCAGTATTTT
CDR3 protein: CASSQAFSGGTDTQYF
J gene: TRBJ2-3
clone size: once
V gene: TRBV4-3
CDR3 length: 16
D gene: TRBD2

CDR3 DNA: TGTGCCAGCAGTGCCGCGGGACTAGCGGGGGGTGGAGATACGCAGTATTTT
CDR3 protein: CASSAAGLAGGGDTQYF
J gene: TRBJ2-3
clone size: -
V gene: TRBV6-4
CDR3 length: 17
D gene: TRBD2

CDR3 DNA: TGCAGCGTTGAAGGGGAGCGGGGGGGCGGAAACATTCAGTACTTC
CDR3 protein: CSVEGERGGGNIQYF
J gene: TRBJ2-4
clone size: -
V gene: TRBV29-1
CDR3 length: 15
D gene: TRBD2

CDR3 DNA: TGTGCCAGCAGCTTAGCTGCGGGGGGGCCTGGCACAGATACGCAGTATTTT
CDR3 protein: CASSLAAGGPGTDTQYF
J gene: TRBJ2-3
clone size: -
V gene: TRBV7-2
CDR3 length: 17
D gene: TRBD2

CDR3 DNA: TGTGCCAGCAGCTACCCTGAGGGAGGGGGAGCCGGGGAGCTGTTTTTT
CDR3 protein: CASSYPEGGGAGELFF
J gene: TRBJ2-2
clone size: -
V gene: TRBV11-2
CDR3 length: 16
D gene: -

CDR3 DNA: TGTGCCTGGAGGGGACAGGGTTTGAGCAATCAGCCCCAGCATTTT
CDR3 protein: CAWRGQGLSNQPQHF
J gene: TRBJ1-5
clone size: -
V gene: TRBV30
CDR3 length: 15
D gene: TRBD1

CDR3 DNA: TGTGCCAGCAGCTTACTAGCTAGCGGGGGGGCCTCCTCCTACGAGCAGTACTTC
CDR3 protein: CASSLLASGGASSYEQYF
J gene: TRBJ2-7
clone size: -
V gene: TRBV5-5
CDR3 length: 18
D gene: TRBD2

CDR3 DNA: TGCGCCAGCAGCCAAGAGTATCGACAGCGAAACATTCAGTACTTC
CDR3 protein: CASSQEYRQRNIQYF
J gene: TRBJ2-4
clone size: -
V gene: TRBV4-3
CDR3 length: 15
D gene: -

CDR3 DNA: TGTGCCAGCAGCTTGGACAGATCCTACGAGCAGTACTTC
CDR3 protein: CASSLDRSYEQYF
J gene: TRBJ2-7
clone size: -
V gene: TRBV5-4
CDR3 length: 13
D gene: -